This entry is about one TCR beta chain. The antigen is unknown. Measured with immunoSEQ multiplex PCR; TCRdb has only the in-frame clones, and not every one. The sample lists 70,000 or so clones, about 90% occurring once. This entry is derived from a study of OX40 agonist ivuxolimab in advanced cancers. The overall study: Across the patients, intravenous ivuxolimab was delivered every 2 weeks at 0.01 to 10 mg/kg. A history of anti-PD-1, anti-PD-L1 or anti-CTLA-4 therapy was acceptable, and approximately 40% had some. Study conclusions and caveats: At 0.1 to 3.0 mg/kg and by week 6, CD4+ and CD8+ T cells in the blood had expanded clonally. Expanded clones belonging to CD8+ T cells outnumbered, on average, those of CD4+.

The CDR3 is 14 amino acids. Germline loops: CDR1 SNHLY, CDR2 FYNNEI. V was trimmed by 5 bases and J by 5 bases, leaving 15 bases between them. The J gene is TRBJ2-5, the V gene TRBV2; D is ambiguous. The sample here was CD4+ or CD8+ T cells sorted from blood, taken in a trial of the OX40 agonist ivuxolimab. The TCR originated in an adult with an advanced solid tumor such as melanoma, head and neck, liver or kidney cancer. The CDR3 spells CASSSQRGMETQYF. CDR3 nucleotides: TGTGCCAGCAGTTCGCAGCGAGGCATGGAGACCCAGTACTTC.